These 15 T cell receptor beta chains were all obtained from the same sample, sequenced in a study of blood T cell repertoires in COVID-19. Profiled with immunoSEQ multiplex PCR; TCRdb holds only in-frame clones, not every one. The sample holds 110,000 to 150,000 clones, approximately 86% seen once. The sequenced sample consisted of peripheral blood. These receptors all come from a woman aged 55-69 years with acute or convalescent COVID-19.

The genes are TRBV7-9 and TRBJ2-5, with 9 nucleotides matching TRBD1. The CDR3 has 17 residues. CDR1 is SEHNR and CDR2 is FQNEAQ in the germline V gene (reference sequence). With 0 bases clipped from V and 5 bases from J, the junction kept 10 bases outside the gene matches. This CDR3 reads CASSLAVQGALMETQYF. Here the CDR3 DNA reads TGTGCCAGCAGCTTAGCAGTACAGGGGGCTTTGATGGAGACCCAGTACTTC.

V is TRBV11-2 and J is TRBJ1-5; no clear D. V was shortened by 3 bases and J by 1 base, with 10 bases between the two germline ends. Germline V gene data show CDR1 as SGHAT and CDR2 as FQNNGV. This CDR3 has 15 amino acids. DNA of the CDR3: TGTGCCAGCAGCTTTGACGGGGTGAGCAATCAGCCCCAGCATTTT. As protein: CASSFDGVSNQPQHF.

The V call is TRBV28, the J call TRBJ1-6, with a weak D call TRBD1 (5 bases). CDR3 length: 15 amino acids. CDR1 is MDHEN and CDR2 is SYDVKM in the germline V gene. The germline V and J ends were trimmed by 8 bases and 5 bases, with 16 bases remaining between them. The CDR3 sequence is CASLRSGSNNSPLHF. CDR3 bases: TGTGCCAGCCTAAGGTCAGGGTCCAATAATTCACCCCTCCACTTT.

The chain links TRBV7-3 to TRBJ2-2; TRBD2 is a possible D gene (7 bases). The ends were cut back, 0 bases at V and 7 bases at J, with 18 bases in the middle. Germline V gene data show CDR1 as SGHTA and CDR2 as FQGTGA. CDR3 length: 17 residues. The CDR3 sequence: CASSLTSSAGASGELFF. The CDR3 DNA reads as TGTGCCAGCAGCTTAACGTCTTCGGCGGGGGCTAGCGGGGAGCTGTTTTTT.

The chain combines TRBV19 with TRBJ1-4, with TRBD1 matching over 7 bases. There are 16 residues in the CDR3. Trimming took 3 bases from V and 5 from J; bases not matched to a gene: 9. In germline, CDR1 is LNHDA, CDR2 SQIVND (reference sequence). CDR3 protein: CASSIGQAGGNEKLFF. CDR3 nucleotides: TGTGCCAGTAGTATCGGACAGGCGGGTGGAAATGAAAAACTGTTTTTT. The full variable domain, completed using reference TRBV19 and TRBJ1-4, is DGGITQSPKYLFRKEGQNVTLSCEQNLNHDAMYWYRQDPGQGLRLIYYSQIVNDFQKGDIAEGYSVSREKKESFPLTVTSAQKNPTAFYLCASSIGQAGGNEKLFFGSGTQLSVL.

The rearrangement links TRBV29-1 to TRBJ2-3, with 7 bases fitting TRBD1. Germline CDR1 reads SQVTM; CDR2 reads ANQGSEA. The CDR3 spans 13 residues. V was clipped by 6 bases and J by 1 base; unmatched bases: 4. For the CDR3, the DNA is TGCAGCGTCGACAGGGTTGGCACAGATACGCAGTATTTT. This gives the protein CSVDRVGTDTQYF.

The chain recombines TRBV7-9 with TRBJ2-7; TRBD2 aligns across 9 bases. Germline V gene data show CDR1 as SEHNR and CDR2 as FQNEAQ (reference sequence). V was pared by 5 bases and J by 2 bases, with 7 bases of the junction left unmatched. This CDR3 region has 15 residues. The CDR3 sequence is CASSPLAGVPYEQYF. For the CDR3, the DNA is TGTGCCAGCAGCCCTTTAGCGGGGGTACCCTACGAGCAGTACTTC.

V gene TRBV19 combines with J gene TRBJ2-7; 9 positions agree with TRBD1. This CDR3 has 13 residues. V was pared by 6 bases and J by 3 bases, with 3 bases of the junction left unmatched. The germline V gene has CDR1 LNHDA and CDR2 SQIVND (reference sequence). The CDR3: CASSLDRGYEQYF. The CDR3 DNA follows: TGTGCCAGTAGCCTGGACAGGGGCTACGAGCAGTACTTC.

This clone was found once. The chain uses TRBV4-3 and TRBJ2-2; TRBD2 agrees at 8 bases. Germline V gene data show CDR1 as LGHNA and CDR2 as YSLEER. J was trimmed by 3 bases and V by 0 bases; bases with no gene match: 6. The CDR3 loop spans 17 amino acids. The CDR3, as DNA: TGCGCCAGCAGCCAAGATCTTAGCGGGGACGACACCGGGGAGCTGTTTTTT. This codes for CASSQDLSGDDTGELFF.

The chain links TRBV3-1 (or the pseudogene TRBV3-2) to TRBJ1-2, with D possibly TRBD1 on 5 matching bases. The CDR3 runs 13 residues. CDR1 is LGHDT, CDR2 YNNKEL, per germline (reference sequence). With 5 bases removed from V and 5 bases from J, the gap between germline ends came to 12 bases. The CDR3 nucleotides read TGTGCCAGCAGCGCGGGACTTACTTATGGCTACACCTTC. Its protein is CASSAGLTYGYTF.

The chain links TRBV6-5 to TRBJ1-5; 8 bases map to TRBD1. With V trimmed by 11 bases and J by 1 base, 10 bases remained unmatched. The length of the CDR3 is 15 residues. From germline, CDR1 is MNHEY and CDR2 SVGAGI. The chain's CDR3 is CASYDTGGSNQPQHF. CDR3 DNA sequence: TGTGCCTCCTACGACACAGGGGGGAGCAATCAGCCCCAGCATTTT.

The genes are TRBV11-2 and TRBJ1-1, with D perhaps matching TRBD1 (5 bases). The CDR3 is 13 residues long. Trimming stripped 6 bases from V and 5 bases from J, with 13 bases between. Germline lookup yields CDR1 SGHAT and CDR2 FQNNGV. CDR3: CASSFQTETEAFF. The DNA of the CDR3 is TGTGCCAGCAGTTTTCAGACAGAGACTGAAGCTTTCTTT.

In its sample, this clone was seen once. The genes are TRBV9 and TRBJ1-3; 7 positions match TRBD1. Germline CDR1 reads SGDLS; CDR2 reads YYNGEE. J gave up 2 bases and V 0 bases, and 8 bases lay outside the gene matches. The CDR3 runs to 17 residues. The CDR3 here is CASSVGGQYVPGNTIYF. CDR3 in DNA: TGTGCCAGCAGCGTAGGGGGACAGTACGTCCCTGGAAACACCATATATTTT.

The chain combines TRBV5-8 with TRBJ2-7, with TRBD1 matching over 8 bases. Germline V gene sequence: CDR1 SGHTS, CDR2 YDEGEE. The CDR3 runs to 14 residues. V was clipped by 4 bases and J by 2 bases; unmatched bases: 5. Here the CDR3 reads CASSLETGAYEQYF. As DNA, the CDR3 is TGTGCCAGCAGCCTTGAGACAGGGGCCTACGAGCAGTACTTC.

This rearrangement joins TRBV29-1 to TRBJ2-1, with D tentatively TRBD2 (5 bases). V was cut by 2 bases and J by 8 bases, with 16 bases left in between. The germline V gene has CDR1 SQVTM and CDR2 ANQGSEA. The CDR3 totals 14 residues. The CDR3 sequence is CSVESGPQDDEQFF. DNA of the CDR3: TGCAGCGTTGAAAGCGGACCCCAGGACGATGAGCAGTTCTTC.